The T cell receptor (beta chain) described here comes from a study of regulatory and conventional T cells in RAG deficiency (TCRdb year 2017). About the investigation overall: The study used high-throughput TCR beta sequencing to compare repertoire diversity and composition of Treg, conventional CD4+ and CD8+ T cells between RAG-deficient patients and healthy controls.

About this clone itself: Its antigen is currently not known. Base quality data are lacking; no much larger clone is found one base away.

The paper as a whole reports these results and caveats: Sorted CD25-high CD127-low cells from Omenn syndrome patients may represent peripherally activated cells rather than bona fide Treg cells. In Omenn syndrome and CID/AS patients compared with controls, around 100-fold fewer unique TCR beta sequences were detected from Treg cells, versus roughly 9.4-fold fewer for other subsets. Shorter CDR3 lengths were found in all patient T-cell subsets, and >75% Treg-Tconv repertoire overlap at nucleotide and amino acid level was observed in Omenn syndrome patients. For some subjects, some T-cell subset analyses were not performed. Compared with control T-cell subpopulations, RAG-deficient patients had much lower Shannon entropy and higher Simpson indices.

Eight healthy control donors were used as the comparison group for repertoire analyses. CD8+ T cells lacking CD4 were purified from blood before genomic DNA extraction. The CDR3 holds 16 amino acids from the cysteine to the phenylalanine. Of all the DNA, just the CDR3 is kept, 48 bases in frame from base 1. V is reduced by 0 bases and J by 0 bases, leaving a spacing of 10 bases between them. Taken from the germline V gene, the CDR1 and CDR2 loops are WSHSY and SAAADI. The receptor library was made with the immunoSEQ multiplex PCR assay. Rearranged TCR beta chain products were amplified from genomic DNA of sorted T-cell subsets and sequenced. Regarding the original processing steps: Repertoire diversity of productive TCR beta rearrangements was quantified using Shannon entropy and Simpson indices. Clonal expansion was assessed by the summed frequency of the 100 most abundant productive TCR beta clonotypes among total reads. The TRB repertoires were evaluated with a self-reactivity index based on amino acid usage at CDR3beta positions 6 and 7. Repertoire analyses used two-way ANOVA; flow cytometric analyses used Student t or Mann-Whitney tests. As stored in TCRdb, this immuneACCESS dataset retains in-frame rearrangements with V and J assigned. A fraction of the clones does not appear; measured against another copy, unresolved V genes explain less than half of the discrepancy, and the remainder lacks a known reason. Clone size and V and J calls were adopted from that table, with D and trimming inferred from the DNA. This sample lists 25,000 to 35,000 clones; approximately 90% were detected once. About 5% of the sample rests with the top ten.

The same specimen was also included in a second study, on regulatory T cells. The second study's authors report: For the multiplex PCR, 52 forward TRBV primers and 13 reverse TRBJ primers were used, and amplification bias was corrected with both assay-based and computational methods. Repertoires from patients had restricted unique TRB V-J pairs and skewed V and J gene usage, with the strongest effect in regulatory T cells. T-cell receptor beta repertoires of sorted regulatory, conventional CD4+ and CD8+ T cells were compared between CD3G-deficient patients and healthy controls. Peripheral blood mononuclear cells were isolated by Ficoll density separation. CD3+ CD8+ CD4- T cells were isolated on a FACSAria cell sorter. Within the immunoSEQ assay, multiplex PCR amplified rearranged TRB loci from genomic DNA. TRB amplicons were sequenced using an Illumina HiSeq platform. Raw sequences were error-filtered and aligned to reference gene sequences by custom algorithms, then analyzed with the immunoSEQ online tools. Frequencies of productive and nonproductive TRB rearrangements were assessed among unique sequences as well as among total sequences. Group comparisons used t tests, Mann-Whitney tests or two-way ANOVA run in Prism software.

What was sequenced was CD8+ T cells sorted from blood. The TCR comes from a human donor in good health. Rearrangement joined TRBV10-2 to TRBJ2-3; TRBD1 is perhaps the D gene, given 5 matching bases. In nucleotide form, the sequence is TGCGCCAGCAGTGAGTCATGGGGCCCTAGCACAGATACGCAGTATTTT. The encoded protein is CASSESWGPSTDTQYF.